The T cell receptor beta chain described here comes from a study of Tregs in tolerant kidney transplant recipients. Findings of the study overall: No direct test of biological reproducibility was done here.

Assay: immunoSEQ multiplex PCR; the TCRdb copy retains only in-frame clones and omits some. There are roughly 18,000 clones in the sample; 75% to 85% occur only once, and 2% to 2.5% lies in the top ten. V lost 2 bases and J lost 2, with 7 bases in between. The CDR3 length is 14 residues. Looked up from germline, CDR1 is SNHLY and CDR2 is FYNNEI. There are a few counts of this clone. The antigen is not known. The genes are TRBV2 and TRBJ1-3; no definite D call. Sequenced sample: Tregs from blood. The sequence was collected from a human donor in good health. The CDR3 coding sequence is TGTGCCAGCAGTGAATTGTATGCTGGAAACACCATATATTTT. Protein: CASSELYAGNTIYF.